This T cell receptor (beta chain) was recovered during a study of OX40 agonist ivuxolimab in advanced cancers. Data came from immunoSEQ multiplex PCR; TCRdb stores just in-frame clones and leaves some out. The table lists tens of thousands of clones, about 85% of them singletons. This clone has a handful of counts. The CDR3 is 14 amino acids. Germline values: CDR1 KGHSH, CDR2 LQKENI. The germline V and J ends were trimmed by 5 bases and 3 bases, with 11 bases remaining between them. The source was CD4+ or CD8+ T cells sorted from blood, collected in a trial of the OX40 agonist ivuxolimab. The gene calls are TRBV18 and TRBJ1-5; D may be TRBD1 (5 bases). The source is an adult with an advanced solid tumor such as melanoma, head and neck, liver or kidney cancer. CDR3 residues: CASSSRQSNQPQHF. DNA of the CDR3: TGTGCCAGCTCATCTCGACAGTCCAATCAGCCCCAGCATTTT.